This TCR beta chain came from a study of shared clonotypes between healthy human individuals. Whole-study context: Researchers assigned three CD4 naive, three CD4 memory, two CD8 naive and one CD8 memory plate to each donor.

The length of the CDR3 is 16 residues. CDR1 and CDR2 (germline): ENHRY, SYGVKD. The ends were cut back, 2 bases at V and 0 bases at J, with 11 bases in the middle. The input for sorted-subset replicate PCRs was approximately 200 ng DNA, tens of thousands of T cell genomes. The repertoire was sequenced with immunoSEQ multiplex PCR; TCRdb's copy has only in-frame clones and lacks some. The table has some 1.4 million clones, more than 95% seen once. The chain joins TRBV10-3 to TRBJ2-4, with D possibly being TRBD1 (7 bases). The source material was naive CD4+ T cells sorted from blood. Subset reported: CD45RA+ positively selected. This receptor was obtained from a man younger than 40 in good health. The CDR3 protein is CAISESRGVAKNIQYF. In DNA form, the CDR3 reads TGTGCCATCAGTGAGAGCAGGGGGGTAGCCAAAAACATTCAGTACTTC.